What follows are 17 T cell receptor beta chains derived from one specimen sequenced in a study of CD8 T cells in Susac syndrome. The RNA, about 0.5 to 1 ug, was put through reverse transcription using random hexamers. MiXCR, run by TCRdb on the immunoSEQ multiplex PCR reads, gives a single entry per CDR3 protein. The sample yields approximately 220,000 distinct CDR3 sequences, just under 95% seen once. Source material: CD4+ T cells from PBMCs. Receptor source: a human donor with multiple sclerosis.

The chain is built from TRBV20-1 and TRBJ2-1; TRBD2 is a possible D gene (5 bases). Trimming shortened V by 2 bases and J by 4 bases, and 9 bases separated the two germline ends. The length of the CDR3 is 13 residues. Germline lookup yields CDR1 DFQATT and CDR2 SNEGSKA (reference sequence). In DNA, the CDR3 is TGCAGTGCTAGACTAACGGGGTACAATGAGCAGTTCTTC. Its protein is CSARLTGYNEQFF.

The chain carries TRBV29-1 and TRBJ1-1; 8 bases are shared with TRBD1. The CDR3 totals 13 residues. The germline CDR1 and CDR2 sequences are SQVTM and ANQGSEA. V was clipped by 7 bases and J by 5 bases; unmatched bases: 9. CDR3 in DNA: TGCAGCGCGGATCAGGGGGCACGAACTGAAGCTTTCTTT. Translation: CSADQGARTEAFF.

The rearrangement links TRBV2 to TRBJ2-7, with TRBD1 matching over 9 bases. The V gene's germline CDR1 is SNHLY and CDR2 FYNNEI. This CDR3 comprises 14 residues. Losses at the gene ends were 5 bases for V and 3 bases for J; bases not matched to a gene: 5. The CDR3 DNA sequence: TGTGCCAGCAGTCTCACAGGGGGCCGCTACGAGCAGTACTTC. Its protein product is CASSLTGGRYEQYF.

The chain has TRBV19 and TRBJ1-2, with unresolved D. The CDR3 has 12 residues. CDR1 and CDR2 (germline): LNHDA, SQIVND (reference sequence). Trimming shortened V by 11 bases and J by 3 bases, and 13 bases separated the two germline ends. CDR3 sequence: CAASQLDYGYTF. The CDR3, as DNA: TGTGCCGCCTCCCAGCTAGACTATGGCTACACCTTC. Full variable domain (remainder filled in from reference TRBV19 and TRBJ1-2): DGGITQSPKYLFRKEGQNVTLSCEQNLNHDAMYWYRQDPGQGLRLIYYSQIVNDFQKGDIAEGYSVSREKKESFPLTVTSAQKNPTAFYLCAASQLDYGYTFGSGTRLTVV.

CDR3 nucleotides: TGCAGTGCAGTGGGGGGGACCGTCGGGGAGCTGTTTTTT. Its translation is CSAVGGTVGELFF. The V call is TRBV20-1, the J call TRBJ2-2; 7 bases are shared with TRBD2. J gave up 7 bases and V 6 bases, and 8 bases lay outside the gene matches. The CDR3 is made up of 13 amino acids. Germline V lookup: CDR1 DFQATT, CDR2 SNEGSKA (reference sequence).

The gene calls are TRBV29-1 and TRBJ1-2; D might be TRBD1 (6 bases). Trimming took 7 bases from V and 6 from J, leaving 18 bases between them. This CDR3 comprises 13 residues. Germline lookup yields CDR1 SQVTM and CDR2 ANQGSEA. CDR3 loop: CSARAGSGDGYTF. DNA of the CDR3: TGCAGCGCCCGAGCGGGGTCAGGGGATGGCTACACCTTC.

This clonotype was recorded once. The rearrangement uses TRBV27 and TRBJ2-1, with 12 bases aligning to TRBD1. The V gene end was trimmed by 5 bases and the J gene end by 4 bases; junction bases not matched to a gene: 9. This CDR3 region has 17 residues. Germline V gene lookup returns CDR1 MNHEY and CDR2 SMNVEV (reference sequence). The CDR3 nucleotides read TGTGCCAGCAGTATCAGACCGGGACAGGGGGCGTACAATGAGCAGTTCTTC. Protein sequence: CASSIRPGQGAYNEQFF.

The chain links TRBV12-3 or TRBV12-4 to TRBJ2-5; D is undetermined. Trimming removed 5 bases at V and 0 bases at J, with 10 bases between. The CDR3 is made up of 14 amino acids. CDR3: CASSRNRDQETQYF. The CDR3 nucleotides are TGTGCCAGCAGTCGTAACCGGGACCAAGAGACCCAGTACTTC.

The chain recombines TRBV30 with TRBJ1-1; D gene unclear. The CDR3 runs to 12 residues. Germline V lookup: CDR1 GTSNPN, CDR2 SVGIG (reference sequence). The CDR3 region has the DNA TGTGCTCGATCATGGGGGAACACTGAAGCTTTCTTT. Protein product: CARSWGNTEAFF.

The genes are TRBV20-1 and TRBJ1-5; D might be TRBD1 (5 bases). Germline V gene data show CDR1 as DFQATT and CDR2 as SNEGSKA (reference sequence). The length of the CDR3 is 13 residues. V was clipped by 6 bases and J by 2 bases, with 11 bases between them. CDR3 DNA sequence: TGCAGTGCCCGCAGAGGGGGCAATCAGCCCCAGCATTTT. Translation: CSARRGGNQPQHF.

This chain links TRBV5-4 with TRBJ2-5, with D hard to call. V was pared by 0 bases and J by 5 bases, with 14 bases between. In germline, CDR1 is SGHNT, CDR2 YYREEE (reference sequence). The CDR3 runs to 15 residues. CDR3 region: CASSLDWRRHETQYF. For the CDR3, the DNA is TGTGCCAGCAGCTTGGACTGGCGTAGGCACGAGACCCAGTACTTC.

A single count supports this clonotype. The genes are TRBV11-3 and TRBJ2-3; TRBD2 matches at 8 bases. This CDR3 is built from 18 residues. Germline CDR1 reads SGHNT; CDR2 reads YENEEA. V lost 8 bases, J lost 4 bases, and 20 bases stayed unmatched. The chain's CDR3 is CASARRTHGGATADTQYF. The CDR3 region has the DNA TGTGCCAGCGCTCGCAGAACGCACGGGGGGGCCACGGCAGATACGCAGTATTTT. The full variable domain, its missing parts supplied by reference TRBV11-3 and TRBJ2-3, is EAGVVQSPRYKIIEKKQPVAFWCNPISGHNTLYWYLQNLGQGPELLIRYENEEAVDDSQLPKDRFSAERLKGVDSTLKIQPAELGDSAVYLCASARRTHGGATADTQYFGPGTRLTVL.

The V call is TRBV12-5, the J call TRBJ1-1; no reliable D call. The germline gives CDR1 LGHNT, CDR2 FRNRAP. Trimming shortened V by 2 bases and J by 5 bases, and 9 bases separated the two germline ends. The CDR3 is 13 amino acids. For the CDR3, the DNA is TGTGCTAGTGGTTTGTATCGGTCGACTGAAGCTTTCTTT. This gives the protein CASGLYRSTEAFF.

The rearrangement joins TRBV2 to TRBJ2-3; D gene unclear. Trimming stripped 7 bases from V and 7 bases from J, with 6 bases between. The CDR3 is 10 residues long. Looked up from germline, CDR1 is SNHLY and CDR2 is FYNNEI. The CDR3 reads CASMLNTQYF. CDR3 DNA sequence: TGTGCCAGCATGCTAAATACGCAGTATTTT.

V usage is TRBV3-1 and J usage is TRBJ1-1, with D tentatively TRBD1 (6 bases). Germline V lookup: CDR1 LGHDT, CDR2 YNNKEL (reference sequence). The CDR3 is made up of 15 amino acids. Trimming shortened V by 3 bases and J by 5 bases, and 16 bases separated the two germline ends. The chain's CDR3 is CASSQVPGARTEAFF. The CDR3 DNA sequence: TGTGCCAGCAGCCAGGTCCCGGGGGCCAGGACTGAAGCTTTCTTT.

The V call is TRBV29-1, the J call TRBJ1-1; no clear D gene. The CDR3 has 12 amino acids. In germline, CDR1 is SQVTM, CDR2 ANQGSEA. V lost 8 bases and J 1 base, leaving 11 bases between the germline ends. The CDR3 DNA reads TGCAGCTCAGCTTTAGGGAACACTGAAGCTTTCTTT. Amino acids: CSSALGNTEAFF.

The CDR3 DNA reads as TGTGCCAGCAGCGTAACAGACAATCAGCCCCAGCATTTT. Translation: CASSVTDNQPQHF. The chain couples TRBV9 to TRBJ1-5; no firm D call. V was shortened by 1 base and J by 3 bases, with 5 bases between the two germline ends. This CDR3 is built from 13 residues. Germline V lookup: CDR1 SGDLS, CDR2 YYNGEE.